The sequence of this T cell receptor (beta chain) was determined in a study of blood T cell dynamics during melanoma immunotherapy. The overall study: Standard first-line treatment here was pembrolizumab or nivolumab plus ipilimumab in metastatic melanoma.

Every bulk PBMC sample received the same 350 ng of DNA. Here immunoSEQ multiplex PCR was the method, and the copy in TCRdb shows in-frame clones only, minus some. Of under 15,000 clones in the sample, approximately 84% are singletons; the top ten hold approximately 9%. The time point here: pre-treatment baseline. Disease control meant complete response, partial response or stable disease at 12 weeks. The source of this sequence is a human donor with melanoma. Source: blood, taken from a patient treated with checkpoint blockade.

The CDR3 coding sequence is TGTGCCAGCAGTTACGGGAACGGGGCCCAAGCTTTCTTT. Its translation: CASSYGNGAQAFF. The chain is built from TRBV6-5 and TRBJ1-1; D is perhaps TRBD1 (5 bases). Germline CDR1 reads MNHEY; CDR2 reads SVGAGI. The CDR3 covers 13 residues. Trimming removed 2 bases at V and 9 bases at J, with 13 bases between.